The present entry profiles one T cell receptor beta chain with its context. The antigen remains undetermined. TCRdb analysed the reads with MiXCR anew, one entry per CDR3 protein. The sample records approximately 500,000 distinct CDR3 sequences, about 17% being singletons. This entry is derived from a study of T cell repertoires in cytomegalovirus infection. Study-wide findings and caveats: In two of eight donors, the top clonotype was HLA-C-restricted CMV-specific. Accumulated public TCR beta family frequency recognized individuals carrying CMV together with the relevant HLA.

Germline lookup yields CDR1 LGHDT and CDR2 YNNKEL (reference sequence). The CDR3 loop spans 18 amino acids. The J segment lost 6 bases and the V segment lost 5 bases, leaving 13 bases of the junction unmatched. The rearrangement links TRBV3-1 to TRBJ2-3; 14 bases agree with TRBD2. Sequencing input: CD8+ T cells from PBMCs. This TCR was recovered from a human donor in good health (CMV status not recorded). Some clones in this sample may be carry-over from other donors' samples. CDR3 DNA sequence: TGTGCCAGCAGCATATCACCGGGACTAGCGGGAGTAAGGGATACGCAGTATTTT. Translating it yields CASSISPGLAGVRDTQYF.